The 17 T cell receptor beta chains below were found in one sample sequenced in a study of control samples from healthy donors and cancer patients. The repertoire was sequenced with immunoSEQ multiplex PCR; TCRdb's copy has only in-frame clones and lacks some. The table includes 70,000 to 80,000 clones, 89% detected once. Source material: PBMCs. These TCRs come from a woman between 50 and 59 years old with colorectal cancer.

The chain joins TRBV28 to TRBJ1-5, with D unresolved. The V and J ends lost 2 bases and 4 bases respectively, with 9 bases between them. Germline V gene lookup returns CDR1 MDHEN and CDR2 SYDVKM. This CDR3 region has 14 residues. CDR3 nucleotides: TGTGCCAGCAGTTTAAGAGTGACAAATCAGCCCCAGCATTTT. Its translation: CASSLRVTNQPQHF.

The chain links TRBV3-1 (or the pseudogene TRBV3-2) to TRBJ2-1; D may correspond to TRBD1 or TRBD2 (6 bases each). V dropped 7 bases and J dropped 0 bases, with 13 bases sitting between them. CDR1 LGHDT and CDR2 YNNKEL come from the germline V gene (reference sequence). This CDR3 is 15 amino acids long. The CDR3 loop is CASKKGGLSYNEQFF. Written as DNA, the CDR3 is TGTGCCAGCAAAAAGGGGGGCCTCTCCTACAATGAGCAGTTCTTC.

This sequence joins TRBV4-3 and TRBJ1-2; 10 bases fit TRBD1. This CDR3 has 15 residues. CDR1 and CDR2 from the germline V gene are LGHNA and YSLEER. J was trimmed by 2 bases and V by 2 bases; bases with no gene match: 2. CDR3 DNA sequence: TGCGCCAGCAGCCAACCGGGACAGGGGAACTATGGCTACACCTTC. It codes for CASSQPGQGNYGYTF.

The chain employs TRBV7-2 and TRBJ1-2; the D is unclear. Looked up from germline, CDR1 is SGHTA and CDR2 is FQGNSA. V was cut by 2 bases and J by 8 bases, with 12 bases left in between. The CDR3 is made up of 13 amino acids. CDR3 coding DNA: TGTGCCAGCAGCTTAAATGGCGGAGTGGGCTACACCTTC. It specifies CASSLNGGVGYTF.

The chain uses TRBV25-1 and TRBJ1-6, with TRBD1 as a possible D gene (6 bases). The CDR3 loop spans 13 amino acids. Germline loops: CDR1 MGHDK, CDR2 SYGVNS. Trimming shortened V by 6 bases and J by 10 bases, and 13 bases separated the two germline ends. The DNA for the CDR3 is TGTGCCAGCAGCCCAGGGGTTTGGTCACCCCTCCACTTT. The encoded protein is CASSPGVWSPLHF. The variable domain in full, with the rest retrieved from reference TRBV25-1 and TRBJ1-6, is EADIYQTPRYLVIGTGKKITLECSQTMGHDKMYWYQQDPGMELHLIHYSYGVNSTEKGDLSSESTVSRIRTEHFPLTLESARPSHTSQYLCASSPGVWSPLHFGNGTRLTVT.

Only a few counts were recorded for this clone. The V and J genes are TRBV5-1 and TRBJ2-5; 7 bases agree with TRBD2. CDR3 length: 15 amino acids. After removal of 6 bases from V and 1 base from J, the junction contained 9 bases not matched to a gene. The germline V gene has CDR1 SGHRS and CDR2 YFSETQ. The CDR3 DNA is TGCGCCAGCACTTCGGGGTGGGGGGGCCAAGAGACCCAGTACTTC. It translates to CASTSGWGGQETQYF.

This rearrangement joins TRBV6-2 or TRBV6-3 to TRBJ2-7, with D tentatively TRBD2 (6 bases). The length of the CDR3 is 14 residues. CDR1 and CDR2 (germline): MNHEY, SVGEGT. The germline V and J ends were trimmed by 2 bases and 1 base, with 9 bases remaining between them. CDR3 bases: TGTGCCAGCAGTTACAGGGACTGGTCCTACGAGCAGTACGTC. This gives the protein CASSYRDWSYEQYV.

The rearrangement links TRBV6-2 or TRBV6-3 to TRBJ2-7, with a tentative D call TRBD2 (6 bases). CDR1 and CDR2 from the germline V gene are MNHEY and SVGEGT. This CDR3 comprises 13 residues. Trimming left V 5 bases short and J 2 bases short, with 10 bases between. CDR3 amino acids: CASSRDSAYEQYV. The CDR3 DNA follows: TGTGCCAGCAGTCGGGACTCCGCCTACGAGCAGTACGTC.

The chain couples TRBV7-2 to TRBJ1-1, with 8 bases lining up with TRBD1. Germline CDR1 reads SGHTA; CDR2 reads FQGNSA. V lost 5 bases, J lost 3 bases, and 11 bases stayed unmatched. The CDR3 totals 16 residues. CDR3 protein: CASSMDRENLDTEAFF. The CDR3 bases are TGTGCCAGCAGCATGGACAGGGAAAACTTGGACACTGAAGCTTTCTTT.

This chain uses TRBV15 with TRBJ1-3; D possibly corresponds to TRBD1 (5 bases). V was clipped by 0 bases and J by 4 bases, with 10 bases between them. The CDR3 contains 15 residues. Germline V gives CDR1 LNHNV, CDR2 YYDKDF (reference sequence). The CDR3 loop reads CATSRDRGEGNTIYF. The CDR3 DNA reads TGTGCCACCAGCAGAGATCGGGGGGAAGGAAACACCATATATTTT.

This clone appeared a single time. The CDR3, as DNA: TGTGCCAGTACCCGGGACGTTCGCTATGGCTACACCTTC. Translated, it gives CASTRDVRYGYTF. The rearrangement links TRBV19 to TRBJ1-2; TRBD1 might be the D (5 bases). V gave up 7 bases and J gave up 4 bases, with 13 bases separating them. Per germline, CDR1 LNHDA and CDR2 SQIVND (reference sequence). This CDR3 is built from 13 residues.

This clone appeared once. The J gene is TRBJ2-7, the V gene TRBV28; D gene unclear. From germline, CDR1 is MDHEN and CDR2 SYDVKM. The CDR3 extends over 14 amino acids. The V gene lost 1 base and the J gene lost 1 base, with 8 bases spanning the gap. This CDR3 is CASSLSGSSYEQYV. CDR3 coding DNA: TGTGCCAGCAGTTTATCAGGCTCGTCCTACGAGCAGTACGTC.

As DNA, the CDR3 is TGTGCCTGGAGTCGAGCGGGGGCCGCCTCTGGGGCCAACGTCCTGACTTTC. Protein: CAWSRAGAASGANVLTF. This chain uses TRBV30 with TRBJ2-6, with 8 positions matching TRBD2. The ends lost 2 bases at V and 0 bases at J; junction bases unmatched: 6. In germline, CDR1 is GTSNPN, CDR2 SVGIG (reference sequence). There are 17 residues in the CDR3.

This clone turned up a few times. V usage is TRBV30 and J usage is TRBJ2-5; a possible D gene is TRBD1 (6 bases). The germline V and J ends were trimmed by 3 bases and 3 bases, with 11 bases remaining between them. The germline V gene has CDR1 GTSNPN and CDR2 SVGIG (reference sequence). This CDR3 is 13 amino acids long. In DNA, the CDR3 is TGTGCCTGGAGCAGGGACACAAAAGAGACCCAGTACTTC. Amino acids: CAWSRDTKETQYF. Full variable domain (remainder filled in from reference TRBV30 and TRBJ2-5): SQTIHQWPATLVQPVGSPLSLECTVEGTSNPNLYWYRQAAGRGLQLLFYSVGIGQISSEVPQNLSASRPQDRQFILSSKKLLLSDSGFYLCAWSRDTKETQYFGPGTRLLVL.

The chain has TRBV6-5 and TRBJ2-5; 10 nucleotides match TRBD2. The V gene's germline CDR1 is MNHEY and CDR2 SVGAGI. The CDR3 runs to 14 residues. V lost 11 bases to trimming and J lost 4 bases; unmatched junction nucleotides: 10. CDR3: CAASGSGGVETQYF. CDR3 in DNA: TGTGCCGCCTCGGGGAGCGGGGGGGTAGAGACCCAGTACTTC.

This clone was observed once. The chain joins TRBV2 to TRBJ1-5; 7 positions match TRBD1. This CDR3 has 13 residues. The V gene's germline CDR1 is SNHLY and CDR2 FYNNEI. The V segment lost 4 bases and the J segment 6 bases; nucleotides outside the gene matches: 3. CDR3 amino acids: CASSGQGGQPQHF. The CDR3 nucleotides read TGTGCCAGCAGTGGACAGGGTGGTCAGCCCCAGCATTTT.

This sequence joins TRBV6-5 and TRBJ2-7; tentatively, D is TRBD2 (6 bases). Trimming cost V 7 bases and J 1 base, with 14 bases left between them. The germline CDR1 and CDR2 sequences are MNHEY and SVGAGI. The CDR3 runs 14 residues. DNA of the CDR3: TGTGCCAGCAATTGGGACTCGTTGTCCTACGAGCAGTACGTC. Translating it yields CASNWDSLSYEQYV.